These 30 T cell receptor beta chains were sequenced from one sample in a study of blood T cells in healthy people across ages. Alongside a J-beta primer mix, a sample-barcoded 5' primer served in a second PCR lasting about 7 to 12 cycles. TCRdb recomputed calls from the 5' RACE reads with MiXCR, one row per CDR3 protein. Counted here are about 1.1 million distinct CDR3 sequences, more than 30% occurring once; the ten biggest clones make up around 13%. Sequenced input: blood. These receptors were collected from a young man in good health.

This sequence joins TRBV20-1 and TRBJ2-1; 9 nucleotides match TRBD1. The CDR3 covers 12 residues. Trimming cost V 1 base and J 13 bases; bases outside gene matches: 5. Germline lookup yields CDR1 DFQATT and CDR2 SNEGSKA (reference sequence). As DNA, the CDR3 is TGCAGTGCTAGAGGGGGGGACAGGGACCAGTTCTTC. This sequence encodes CSARGGDRDQFF.

This chain links TRBV5-6 with TRBJ2-5, with D uncertain. TRBJ2-7 explains the end of the DNA better; the J call may be wrong. The CDR3 sequence is 13 residues long. Germline V gene lookup returns CDR1 SGHDT and CDR2 YYEEEE. CDR3 sequence reads: CASSLAVAYEQYF. The CDR3 DNA sequence: TGTGCCAGCAGCCTGGCCGTTGCCTACGAGCAGTACTTC.

V usage is TRBV9 and J usage is TRBJ2-5; D call uncertain. The CDR3 covers 13 residues. From germline, CDR1 is SGDLS and CDR2 YYNGEE. The V end was cut by 0 bases, the J end by 5 bases, with 8 bases between. CDR3 coding DNA: TGTGCCAGCAGCGTAGCGGATCGGGAGACCCAGTACTTC. Its translation is CASSVADRETQYF.

The chain has TRBV10-3 and TRBJ2-7; D gene ambiguous. The DNA matches TRBJ2-5 better at its end, which makes the J call doubtful. This CDR3 is 13 amino acids long. CDR1 is ENHRY and CDR2 is SYGVKD in the germline V gene. In DNA, the CDR3 is TGTGCCATCAGTGCCTCAGGAGCGGAGACCCAGTACTTC. Its translation is CAISASGAETQYF.

The V call is TRBV12-3 or TRBV12-4, the J call TRBJ2-1; 10 bases are shared with TRBD2. V dropped 6 bases and J dropped 6; count of bases not matched to a gene: 17. The CDR3 spans 18 residues. The CDR3 nucleotides are TGTGCCAGCAGCGAGGATGTTTATAGCGGGGGGACGCGCAATGAGCAGTTCTTC. Amino acid sequence: CASSEDVYSGGTRNEQFF.

Many counts were recorded for this clonotype. This chain uses TRBV7-3 with TRBJ2-3; TRBD1 matches 7 bases. From germline, CDR1 is SGHTA and CDR2 FQGTGA. Trimming at V came to 4 bases and at J to 2 bases, leaving 6 bases not matched to a gene. The CDR3 has 15 amino acids. CDR3 nucleotide sequence: TGTGCCAGCAGCTACAGGGGAATAGTCACAGATACGCAGTATTTT. It codes for CASSYRGIVTDTQYF.

This clonotype has just a few counts. This rearrangement joins TRBV7-9 to TRBJ2-1; D is possibly TRBD1 or TRBD2 (5 bases each). There are 17 residues in the CDR3. CDR1 is SEHNR and CDR2 is FQNEAQ in the germline V gene (reference sequence). Trimming removed 7 bases from V and 0 bases from J, with 19 bases in between. The CDR3 nucleotides read TGTGCCAGCACAGGGAGTGGCGGACCAAGCTCCTACAATGAGCAGTTCTTC. Translating gives CASTGSGGPSSYNEQFF.

As regards this clonotype: Since a much larger clone is just one base distant, this may be a read error. The chain joins TRBV5-1 to TRBJ2-1; a weak D match, TRBD1 (5 bases). Germline loops: CDR1 SGHRS, CDR2 YFSETQ. The CDR3 sequence is 14 residues long. CDR3 nucleotide sequence: TGCGCCAGCAGCCTAAGGGGCTCCTACAATGGGCAGTTCTTC. Its protein is CASSLRGSYNGQFF.

The chain employs TRBV20-1 and TRBJ1-5; maybe TRBD1 (6 bases). CDR3 length: 13 amino acids. Germline values: CDR1 DFQATT, CDR2 SNEGSKA (reference sequence). The germline V and J ends were trimmed by 6 bases and 4 bases, with 13 bases remaining between them. This CDR3 is CSAQGFWNQPQHF. As DNA, the CDR3 is TGCAGTGCCCAGGGGTTTTGGAATCAGCCCCAGCATTTT.

The rearrangement uses TRBV20-1 and TRBJ1-1, with D maybe TRBD1 (5 bases). Germline CDR1 DFQATT, CDR2 SNEGSKA (reference sequence). The CDR3 has 13 residues. The V and J ends lost 3 bases and 4 bases respectively, with 12 bases between them. CDR3 nucleotides: TGCAGTGCTAGTCCGGGGCCCCTCACTGAAGCTTTCTTT. Encoded protein: CSASPGPLTEAFF.

This rearrangement joins TRBV12-3 or TRBV12-4 to TRBJ1-4, with D possibly TRBD1 on 6 matching bases. The V end lost 8 bases, the J end lost 6 bases, and 13 bases lay between the germline ends. The CDR3 spans 13 residues. In DNA form, the CDR3 reads TGTGCCAGCGGCAGGGGAGTGGATGAAAAACTGTTTTTT. This codes for CASGRGVDEKLFF.

This clonotype was picked up a small number of times. The chain links TRBV5-6 to TRBJ2-3; 7 bases map to TRBD2. The CDR3 is 15 residues long. The germline CDR1 and CDR2 sequences are SGHDT and YYEEEE. The V segment lost 4 bases and the J segment 2 bases; nucleotides outside the gene matches: 7. The CDR3 bases are TGTGCCAGCAGCATACTAGCGAGGTACACAGATACGCAGTATTTT. Residues: CASSILARYTDTQYF. Combining the CDR3 with reference TRBV5-6 and TRBJ2-3 gives the whole variable domain DAGVTQSPTHLIKTRGQQVTLRCSPKSGHDTVSWYQQALGQGPQFIFQYYEEEERQRGNFPDRFSGHQFPNYSSELNVNALLLGDSALYLCASSILARYTDTQYFGPGTRLTVL.

This clonotype was detected a few times. The CDR3 DNA reads as TGTGCCAGCTCACCAAGGAGCGGGGGGCCCTACAATGAGCAGTTCTTC. This sequence encodes CASSPRSGGPYNEQFF. This chain joins TRBV3-1 and TRBJ2-1, with 9 bases matching TRBD2. CDR3 length equals 16 residues. The trim removed 8 bases at V and 2 bases at J, leaving 10 bases unmatched. From germline, CDR1 is LGHDT and CDR2 YNNKEL (reference sequence).

This rearrangement joins TRBV12-3 or TRBV12-4 to TRBJ2-1; D may be TRBD2 (7 bases). This CDR3 has 17 amino acids. Trimming removed 6 bases at V and 3 bases at J, with 21 bases between. CDR3 sequence reads: CASRRPRRGGGYNEQFF. CDR3 coding DNA: TGTGCCAGCAGACGCCCCCGTCGGGGAGGGGGCTACAATGAGCAGTTCTTC.

V and J are TRBV7-2 and TRBJ1-5; 7 nucleotides agree with TRBD1. Unmatched junction bases numbered 7, after V lost 5 bases and J lost 3 bases. CDR3 length: 15 residues. Germline V lookup: CDR1 SGHTA, CDR2 FQGNSA. The CDR3 nucleotides are TGTGCCAGCAGCCTAATGACAGGGCACAATCAGCCCCAGCATTTT. Translated, it gives CASSLMTGHNQPQHF.

This chain joins TRBV15 and TRBJ1-5, with D hard to call. CDR3 length: 12 amino acids. Germline CDR1 reads LNHNV; CDR2 reads YYDKDF (reference sequence). Trimming stripped 3 bases from V and 10 bases from J, with 10 bases between. The CDR3 bases are TGTGCCACCAGCAGTTTGGAGGGACCCCAGCATTTT. This codes for CATSSLEGPQHF. Full variable domain (outside the CDR3, taken from reference TRBV15 and TRBJ1-5): DAMVIQNPRYQVTQFGKPVTLSCSQTLNHNVMYWYQQKSSQAPKLLFHYYDKDFNNEADTPDNFQSRRPNTSFCFLDIRSPGLGDTAMYLCATSSLEGPQHFGDGTRLSIL.

A few counts support this clonotype. The chain recombines TRBV12-3 or TRBV12-4 with TRBJ1-2, with 8 bases aligning to TRBD1. J lost 13 bases, V lost 6 bases, and 4 bases had no gene match. The CDR3 is made up of 10 amino acids. The CDR3 loop is CASSGQGATF. CDR3 nucleotides: TGTGCCAGCAGCGGACAGGGAGCCACCTTC.

This chain uses TRBV9 with TRBJ1-2; the D gene is possibly TRBD1 (5 bases). The germline V gene has CDR1 SGDLS and CDR2 YYNGEE. V was clipped by 4 bases and J by 6 bases, with 16 bases between them. The CDR3 has 14 amino acids. The CDR3 sequence is CASSSQGLRDGYTF. The CDR3 DNA reads TGTGCCAGCAGCTCTCAGGGTCTTAGGGATGGCTACACCTTC.

The sample holds a few counts of this clonotype. The chain is built from TRBV7-2 and TRBJ1-1; 8 nucleotides match TRBD1. V gave up 4 bases and J gave up 4 bases; unmatched junction bases: 8. Germline assignment: CDR1 SGHTA and CDR2 FQGNSA. This CDR3 has 15 amino acids. This chain's CDR3 is CASSSQGARSTEAFF. The CDR3 bases are TGTGCCAGCAGCTCCCAGGGGGCGCGGAGCACTGAAGCTTTCTTT.

This chain uses TRBV27 with TRBJ1-2; no definite D call. The CDR3 loop spans 13 amino acids. The germline V and J ends were trimmed by 5 bases and 5 bases, with 12 bases remaining between them. In germline, CDR1 is MNHEY, CDR2 SMNVEV (reference sequence). The CDR3 region has the DNA TGTGCCAGCAGTGTATTAGCGGAATATGGCTACACCTTC. Residues: CASSVLAEYGYTF.

The CDR3 is CASSLVGTPYNEQFF. The CDR3 coding sequence is TGTGCCAGCAGCTTAGTAGGGACGCCCTACAATGAGCAGTTCTTC. This rearrangement joins TRBV7-2 to TRBJ2-1; D tentatively fits TRBD1 or TRBD2 (5 bases each). Trimming stripped 1 base from V and 2 bases from J, with 9 bases between. CDR1 and CDR2 (germline): SGHTA, FQGNSA. CDR3 length: 15 amino acids.

A remark on this clonotype: One end of the junction does not line up with germline, which may come from a read error. This chain uses TRBV9 with TRBJ1-5; possible D gene TRBD1, 5 bases. The CDR3 spans 14 residues. The germline V gene has CDR1 SGDLS and CDR2 YYNGEE. As DNA, the CDR3 is TGTGCCAGCAGCGGGGGCGGAAGCAGTCAGCCCCAGCATTTT. Translating it yields CASSGGGSSQPQHF. The variable domain in full, completed from reference TRBV9 and TRBJ1-5, reads DSGVTQTPKHLITATGQRVTLRCSPRSGDLSVYWYQQSLDQGLQFLIQYYNGEERAKGNILERFSAQQFPDLHSELNLSSLELGDSALYFCASSGGGSSQPQHFGDGTRLSIL.

The J gene is TRBJ1-2, the V gene TRBV20-1; D is unresolved. V was cut by 6 bases and J by 4 bases, with 18 bases left in between. The CDR3 loop spans 14 amino acids. The germline V gene has CDR1 DFQATT and CDR2 SNEGSKA (reference sequence). Here the CDR3 DNA reads TGCAGTGCCCCTTCAGCCGAGCTACCCTATGGCTACACCTTC. Protein: CSAPSAELPYGYTF.

This clonotype has just one count. The junction differs from germline at one of its ends, possibly a read error. V usage is TRBV6-2 or TRBV6-3 and J usage is TRBJ2-5, with 8 bases aligning to TRBD2. CDR3 length: 14 amino acids. Germline V CDR1 and CDR2: MNHEY, SVGEGT. CDR3 in amino acids: CASSFTSGPETQYF. CDR3 sequence (DNA): TGCGCCAGCAGTTTTACTAGCGGCCCGGAGACCCAGTACTTC.

The chain couples TRBV7-2 to TRBJ2-7, with D tentatively TRBD1 or TRBD2 (5 bases each). This CDR3 spans 16 amino acids. Looked up from germline, CDR1 is SGHTA and CDR2 is FQGNSA. V dropped 4 bases and J dropped 0 bases, with 16 bases sitting between them. The CDR3 here is CASSYRDRRYSYEQYF. CDR3 sequence (DNA): TGTGCCAGCAGCTATAGGGACCGACGATACTCCTACGAGCAGTACTTC.

Worth noting for this clonotype: A much larger clone differs from this one at a single base, so this may be a read error. V is TRBV20-1 and J is TRBJ1-2, with 9 positions matching TRBD1. The CDR3 has 15 amino acids. Trimming removed 6 bases from V and 2 bases from J; junction bases left unmatched: 10. Germline V gene data show CDR1 as DFQATT and CDR2 as SNEGSKA (reference sequence). The chain's CDR3 is CSAAPRTGANYGYTF. The CDR3 coding sequence is TGCAGTGCAGCCCCCCGGACAGGGGCAAACTATGGCTACACCTTC.

The V call is TRBV25-1, the J call TRBJ2-2, with D hard to call. The length of the CDR3 is 13 residues. The germline V and J ends were trimmed by 0 bases and 4 bases, with 3 bases remaining between them. Germline CDR1 and CDR2: MGHDK and SYGVNS. The CDR3 loop is CASSEYVTGELFF. CDR3 in DNA: TGTGCCAGCAGTGAATACGTCACCGGGGAGCTGTTTTTT.

Details on this clonotype: A read error may account for a junction end that differs from germline. The chain recombines TRBV5-1 with TRBJ2-3, with D hard to call. The CDR3 has 14 residues. Germline V gene sequence: CDR1 SGHRS, CDR2 YFSETQ. This CDR3 reads CANSLRGNTDTQYF. The CDR3 region has the DNA TGCGCCAACAGCTTACGAGGTAACACAGATACGCAGTATTTT.

The chain joins TRBV5-1 to TRBJ2-1; 9 bases match TRBD2. The V gene end was trimmed by 5 bases and the J gene end by 6 bases; junction bases not matched to a gene: 9. CDR3 length equals 15 residues. The germline CDR1 and CDR2 sequences are SGHRS and YFSETQ. Written as DNA, the CDR3 is TGCGCCAGCAGTAAGGCTAGCGGGGACCTCAATGAGCAGTTCTTC. It encodes CASSKASGDLNEQFF.

With respect to this clonotype: This could be a read error, since a much larger clone is one nucleotide away. This rearrangement joins TRBV5-1 to TRBJ1-2, with D unresolved. V lost 2 bases to trimming and J lost 0 bases, with 17 bases between them. This CDR3 comprises 17 residues. The germline V gene encodes CDR1 SGHRS and CDR2 YFSETQ. The CDR3 bases are TGCGCCAGCAGCTTTTATCAAGGACGCCCAGCTAACTATGGCTACACCTTC. Protein sequence: CASSFYQGRPANYGYTF.